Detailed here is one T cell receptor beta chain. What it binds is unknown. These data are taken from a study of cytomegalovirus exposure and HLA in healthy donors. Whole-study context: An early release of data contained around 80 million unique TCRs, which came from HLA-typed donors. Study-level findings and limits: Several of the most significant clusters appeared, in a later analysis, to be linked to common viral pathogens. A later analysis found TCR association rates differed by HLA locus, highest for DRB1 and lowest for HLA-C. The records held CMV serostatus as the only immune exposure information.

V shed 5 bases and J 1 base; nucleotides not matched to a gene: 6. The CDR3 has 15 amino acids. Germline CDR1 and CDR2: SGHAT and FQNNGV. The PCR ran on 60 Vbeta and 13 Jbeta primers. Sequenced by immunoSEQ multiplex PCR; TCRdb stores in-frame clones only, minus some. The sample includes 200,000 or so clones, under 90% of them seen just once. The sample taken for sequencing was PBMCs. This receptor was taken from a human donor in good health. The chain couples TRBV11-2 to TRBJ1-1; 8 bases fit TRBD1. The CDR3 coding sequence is TGTGCCAGCAGCCGGGACAGGTATTGGAACACTGAAGCTTTCTTT. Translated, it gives CASSRDRYWNTEAFF.